This T cell receptor (beta chain) was documented in a study of regulatory T cells in long-lasting Graves disease. Study-level results: Among samples with persistent disease, TRBV28, TRBJ1-2 and TRBJ2-5 were favored.

Time point in this sample: persistent/refractory GD, antithyroid drugs over 5 years with positive TRAb. RNA extracted from PBMCs served as the sequencing template. American Thyroid Association guidelines were used to diagnose Graves' disease. A remark on this clonotype: Its antigen is not known.

The germline V gene encodes CDR1 MNHNS and CDR2 SASEGT. V dropped 7 bases and J dropped 5; count of bases not matched to a gene: 6. The CDR3 consists of 14 residues. Building the TCR beta libraries relied on iRepertoire HTBI primers, and CDR3 regions underwent Arm-PCR. In the original processing: Taken together, the samples had 55 to 65 TRBV and some 15 TRBJ segments identified. One entry per CDR3 protein results from TCRdb running MiXCR on the multiplex PCR reads. The authors' filters were not applied to this entry. The sample consists of roughly 700,000 distinct CDR3 sequences, about 30% of them appearing once.

Sequenced here: peripheral blood mononuclear cells (PBMCs), sampled when the disease was refractory, from a patient treated with antithyroid drugs. The chain has TRBV6-1 and TRBJ2-5; TRBD1 matches 11 bases. The sequence derives from a female donor with Graves disease. CDR3 region: CASKAGQGAETQYF. The CDR3 nucleotides are TGTGCCAGCAAAGCAGGACAGGGGGCCGAGACCCAGTACTTC.